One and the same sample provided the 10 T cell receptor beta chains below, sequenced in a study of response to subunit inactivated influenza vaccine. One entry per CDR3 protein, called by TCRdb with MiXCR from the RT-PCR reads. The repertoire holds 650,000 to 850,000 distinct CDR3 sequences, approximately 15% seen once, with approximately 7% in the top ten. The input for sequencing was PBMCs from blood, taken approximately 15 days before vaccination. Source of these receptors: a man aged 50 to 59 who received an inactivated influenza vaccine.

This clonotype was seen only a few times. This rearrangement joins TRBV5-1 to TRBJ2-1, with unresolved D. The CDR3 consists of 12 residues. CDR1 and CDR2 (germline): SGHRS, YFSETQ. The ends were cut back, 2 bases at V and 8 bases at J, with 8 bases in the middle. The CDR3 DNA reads TGCGCCAGCAGCTTCTCTTCGGATGAGCAGTTCTTC. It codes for CASSFSSDEQFF.

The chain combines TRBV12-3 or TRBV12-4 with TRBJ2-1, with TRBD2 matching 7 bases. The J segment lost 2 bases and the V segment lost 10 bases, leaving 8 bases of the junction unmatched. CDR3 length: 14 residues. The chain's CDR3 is CATKRLAAYNEQFF. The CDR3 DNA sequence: TGTGCCACCAAGAGGCTAGCGGCCTACAATGAGCAGTTCTTC.

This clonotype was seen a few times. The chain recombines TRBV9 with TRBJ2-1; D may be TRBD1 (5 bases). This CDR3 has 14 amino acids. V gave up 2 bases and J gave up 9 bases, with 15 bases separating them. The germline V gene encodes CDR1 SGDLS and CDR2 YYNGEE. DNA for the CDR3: TGTGCCAGCAGCGTCGGACACGTCGACGGTGAGCAGTTCTTC. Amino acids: CASSVGHVDGEQFF.

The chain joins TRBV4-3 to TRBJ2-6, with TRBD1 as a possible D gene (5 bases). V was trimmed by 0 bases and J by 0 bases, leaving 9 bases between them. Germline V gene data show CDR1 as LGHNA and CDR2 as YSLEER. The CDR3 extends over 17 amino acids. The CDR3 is CASSQDAQGSGANVLTF. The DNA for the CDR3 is TGCGCCAGCAGCCAAGATGCCCAGGGCTCTGGGGCCAACGTCCTGACTTTC.

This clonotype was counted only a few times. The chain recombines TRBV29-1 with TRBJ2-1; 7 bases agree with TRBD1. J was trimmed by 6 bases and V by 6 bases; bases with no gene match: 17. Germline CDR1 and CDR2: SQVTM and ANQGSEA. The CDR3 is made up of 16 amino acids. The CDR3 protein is CSVGKRGQPLRNEQFF. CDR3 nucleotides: TGCAGCGTCGGAAAGAGGGGGCAGCCTCTCCGCAATGAGCAGTTCTTC.

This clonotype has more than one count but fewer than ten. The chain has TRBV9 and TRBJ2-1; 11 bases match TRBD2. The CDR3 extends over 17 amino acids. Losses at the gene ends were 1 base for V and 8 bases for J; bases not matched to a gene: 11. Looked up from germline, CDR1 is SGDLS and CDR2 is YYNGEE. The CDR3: CASSVYPRLAGKDEQFF. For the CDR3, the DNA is TGTGCCAGCAGCGTATACCCTAGACTAGCGGGAAAGGATGAGCAGTTCTTC.

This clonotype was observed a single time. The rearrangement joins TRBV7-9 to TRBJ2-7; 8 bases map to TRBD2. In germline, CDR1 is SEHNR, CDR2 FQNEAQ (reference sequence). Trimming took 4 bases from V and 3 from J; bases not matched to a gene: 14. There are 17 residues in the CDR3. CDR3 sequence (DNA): TGTGCCAGCAGCTACCCCGTTAGCGGGGCCTGGGACTACGAGCAGTACTTC. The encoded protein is CASSYPVSGAWDYEQYF.

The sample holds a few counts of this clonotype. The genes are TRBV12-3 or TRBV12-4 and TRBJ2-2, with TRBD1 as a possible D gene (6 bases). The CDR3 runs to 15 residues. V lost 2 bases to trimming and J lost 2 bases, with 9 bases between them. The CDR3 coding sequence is TGTGCCAGCAGTTTATCAGGGGTAAACACCGGGGAGCTGTTTTTT. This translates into CASSLSGVNTGELFF.

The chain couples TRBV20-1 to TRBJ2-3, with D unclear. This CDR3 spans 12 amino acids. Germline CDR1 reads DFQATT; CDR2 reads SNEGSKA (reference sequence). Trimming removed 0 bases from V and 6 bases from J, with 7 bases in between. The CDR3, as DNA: TGCAGTGCTAGAGATGACTCGGATACGCAGTATTTT. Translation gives CSARDDSDTQYF.

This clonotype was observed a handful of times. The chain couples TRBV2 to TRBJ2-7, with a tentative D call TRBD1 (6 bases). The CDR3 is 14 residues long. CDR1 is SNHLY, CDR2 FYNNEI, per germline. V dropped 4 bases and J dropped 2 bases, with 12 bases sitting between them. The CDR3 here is CASSGVRDTYEQYF. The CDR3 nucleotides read TGTGCCAGCAGTGGTGTCAGGGACACCTACGAGCAGTACTTC. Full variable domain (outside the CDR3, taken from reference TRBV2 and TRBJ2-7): EPEVTQTPSHQVTQMGQEVILRCVPISNHLYFYWYRQILGQKVEFLVSFYNNEISEKSEIFDDQFSVERPDGSNFTLKIRSTKLEDSAMYFCASSGVRDTYEQYFGPGTRLTVT.